This record concerns one TCR beta chain sequence. Its ends do not fully match the called genes, so a read error is possible. The identical CDR3 is also encoded by other nucleotide sequences in the sample. Clones were read by immunoSEQ multiplex PCR, and TCRdb kept only the in-frame ones, dropping some. The table lists about 40,000 clones, 87% of them singletons, with roughly 3.9% in the top ten. CDR1 is SNHLY and CDR2 is FYNNEI in the germline V gene. The CDR3 contains 15 residues. The data are from a study of OX40 agonist ivuxolimab in advanced cancers. The clonotype was recovered from an adult with an advanced solid tumor such as melanoma, head and neck, liver or kidney cancer. The gene calls are TRBV2 and TRBJ1-6; 9 bases fit TRBD1. The sample was CD4+ or CD8+ T cells sorted from blood, taken in a trial of the OX40 agonist ivuxolimab. Here the CDR3 reads CASSADRGMNSPLHF. The CDR3 DNA sequence: TGTGCCAGCAGTGCGGACAGGGGTATGAATTCGCCCCTCCACTTT.